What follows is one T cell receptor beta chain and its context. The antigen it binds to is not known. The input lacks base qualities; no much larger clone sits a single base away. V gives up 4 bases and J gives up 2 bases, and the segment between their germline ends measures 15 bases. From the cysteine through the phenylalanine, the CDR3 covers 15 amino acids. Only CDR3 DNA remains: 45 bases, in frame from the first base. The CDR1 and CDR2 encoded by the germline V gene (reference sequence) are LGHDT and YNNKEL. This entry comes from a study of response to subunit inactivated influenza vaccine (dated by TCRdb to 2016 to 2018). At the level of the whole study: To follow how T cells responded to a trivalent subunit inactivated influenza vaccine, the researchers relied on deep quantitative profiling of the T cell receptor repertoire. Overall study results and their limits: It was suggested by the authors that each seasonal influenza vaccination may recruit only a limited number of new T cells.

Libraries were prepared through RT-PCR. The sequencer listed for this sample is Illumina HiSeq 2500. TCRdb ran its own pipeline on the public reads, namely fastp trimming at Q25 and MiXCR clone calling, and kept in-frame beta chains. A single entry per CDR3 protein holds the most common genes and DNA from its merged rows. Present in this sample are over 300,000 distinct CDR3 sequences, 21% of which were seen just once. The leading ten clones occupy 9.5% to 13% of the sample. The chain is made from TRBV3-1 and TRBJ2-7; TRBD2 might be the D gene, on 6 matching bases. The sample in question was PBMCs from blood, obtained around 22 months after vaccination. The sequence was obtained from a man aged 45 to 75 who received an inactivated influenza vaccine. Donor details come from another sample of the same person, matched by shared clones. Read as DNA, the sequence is TGTGCCAGCAGCCCCTATAGCGGAACAACCTACGAGCAGTACTTC. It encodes CASSPYSGTTYEQYF.